This TCR beta chain comes out of a study of CD8+ T cells in alopecia areata. The authors extracted RNA and reverse transcribed it into cDNA as the sequencing template. Assay used: immunoSEQ multiplex PCR; TCRdb lists only in-frame clones, some missing. The top ten clones hold around 5% of a sample with some 180,000 clones, more than 55% of them seen once. V lost 2 bases, J lost 4 bases, and 10 bases lay in between. The CDR3 covers 14 residues. The V gene's germline CDR1 is SGDLS and CDR2 YYNGEE. Concerning this clone: Its specificity is not known.

Overall study results and limits: For lesional scalp, especially alopecia totalis/universalis, clonality was higher than in normal scalp.

The chain carries TRBV9 and TRBJ2-1; no clear D gene. The sample was CD8+ T cells sorted from blood. The sequence was obtained from a human donor in good health. DNA of the CDR3: TGTGCCAGCAGCGTGGCAGACGAATACAATGAGCAGTTCTTC. Encoded protein: CASSVADEYNEQFF.